Listed here are 2 T cell receptor beta chains from one sample, sequenced in a study of Ad26.COV2.S vaccination and SARS-CoV-2 variants. TCRdb's table, derived via immunoSEQ multiplex PCR, lists solely in-frame clones and lacks some. The sample lists approximately 340,000 clones; around 92% were seen once. The sample in question was peripheral blood, obtained after recovery from COVID-19. The origin of the receptors is a human donor who had recovered from COVID-19.

V and J are TRBV2 and TRBJ2-5; D remains unclear. V was shortened by 5 bases and J by 1 base, with 11 bases between the two germline ends. Per germline, CDR1 SNHLY and CDR2 FYNNEI. The CDR3 is 14 amino acids. CDR3: CASSFDVGQETQYF. The CDR3 nucleotides are TGTGCCAGCAGTTTCGACGTCGGCCAAGAGACCCAGTACTTC.

The chain employs TRBV7-9 and TRBJ2-2; tentatively, D is TRBD1 or TRBD2 (6 bases each). The V end lost 2 bases, the J end lost 5 bases, and 12 bases lay between the germline ends. Per germline, CDR1 SEHNR and CDR2 FQNEAQ (reference sequence). This CDR3 has 15 residues. CDR3 DNA sequence: TGTGCCAGCAGCTTAACGGGGGCGTTTACCGGGGAGCTGTTTTTT. Translation gives CASSLTGAFTGELFF.